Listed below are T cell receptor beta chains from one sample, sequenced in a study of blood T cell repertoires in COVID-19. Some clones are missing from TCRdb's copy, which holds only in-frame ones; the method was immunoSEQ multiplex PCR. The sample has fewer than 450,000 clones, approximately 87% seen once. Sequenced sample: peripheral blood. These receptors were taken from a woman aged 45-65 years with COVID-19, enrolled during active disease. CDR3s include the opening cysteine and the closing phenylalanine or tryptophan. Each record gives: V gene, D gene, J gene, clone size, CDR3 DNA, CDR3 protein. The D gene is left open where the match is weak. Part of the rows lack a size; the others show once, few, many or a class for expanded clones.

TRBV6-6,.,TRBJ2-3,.,TGTGCCAGCAGTTCCCCCTCCGGTAGGAGGACAGATACGCAGTATTTT,CASSSPSGRRTDTQYF
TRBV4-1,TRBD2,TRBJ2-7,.,TGCGCCAGCGCACGGACAACTACTAGCGGGAGTCTGTCGCAGTACTTC,CASARTTTSGSLSQYF
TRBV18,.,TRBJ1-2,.,TGTGCCAGCTCACCCACAATCAACTATGGCTACACCTTC,CASSPTINYGYTF
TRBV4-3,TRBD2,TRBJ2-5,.,TGCGCCAGCAGCCAAGAGGCCCCCGGGACTAGCGGGAGTAGGGGGACCCAGTACTTC,CASSQEAPGTSGSRGTQYF
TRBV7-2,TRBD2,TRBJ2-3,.,TGTGCCAGCAGCCGTGACGGGACTACCCCGGGGGATACGCAGTATTTT,CASSRDGTTPGDTQYF
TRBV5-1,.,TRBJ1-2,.,TGCGCCAGCAGCTTGGAGGCAGGAATCTATGGCTACACCTTC,CASSLEAGIYGYTF
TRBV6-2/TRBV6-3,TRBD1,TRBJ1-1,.,TGTGCCAGCAGTGACCCGGGACAGACTGAAGCTTTCTTT,CASSDPGQTEAFF
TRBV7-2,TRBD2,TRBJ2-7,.,TGTGCCAGCAGCTTAGGACTAGCGCGAGAGCAGTACTTC,CASSLGLAREQYF
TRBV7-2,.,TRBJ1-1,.,TGTGCCAGCAGCTTAGTAGCCCAGGGGTCCAACACTGAAGCTTTCTTT,CASSLVAQGSNTEAFF
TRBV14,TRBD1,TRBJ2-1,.,TGTGCCAGCAGGCGACAGGGATACAATGAGCAGTTCTTC,CASRRQGYNEQFF
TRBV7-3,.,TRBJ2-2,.,TGTGCCAGCAGCTCATTTCATGGACTAAACCCAAACGCGAACACCGGGGAGCTGTTTTTT,CASSSFHGLNPNANTGELFF
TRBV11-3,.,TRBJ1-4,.,TGTGCCAGCAGCTCTCGGTGGGGGCGATATAATGAAAAACTGTTTTTT,CASSSRWGRYNEKLFF
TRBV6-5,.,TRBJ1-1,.,TGTGCCAGCAGTTACGGGACTTACACTGAAGCTTTCTTT,CASSYGTYTEAFF
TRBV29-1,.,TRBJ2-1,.,TGCAGCGGTCCACCGGCGGGGAGTCCCTTGGTCAATGAGCAGTTCTTC,CSGPPAGSPLVNEQFF
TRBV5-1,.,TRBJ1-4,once,TGCGCCAGCAGCTCCGAGGGTGAAAAACTGTTTTTT,CASSSEGEKLFF
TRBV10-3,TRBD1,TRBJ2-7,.,TGTGCCATCAGTGATATGACAGGGGGCGAAACCTACGAGCAGTACTTC,CAISDMTGGETYEQYF
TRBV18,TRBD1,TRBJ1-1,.,TGTGCCAGCTCAACAGTAACAGGGGTGAACACTGAAGCTTTCTTT,CASSTVTGVNTEAFF
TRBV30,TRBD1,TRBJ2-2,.,TGTGCCTGGATTGGTGGGACAGGGGGACCCGGGGAGCTGTTTTTT,CAWIGGTGGPGELFF
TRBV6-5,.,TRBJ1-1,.,TGTGCCAGCACCGAGTTCCCCACTGAAGCTTTCTTT,CASTEFPTEAFF
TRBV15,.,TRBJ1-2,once,TGTGCCACCAGCAGAGATACATATAACTATGGCTACACCTTC,CATSRDTYNYGYTF
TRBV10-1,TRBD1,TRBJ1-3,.,TGCGCCAGCAGCTGGGACAGGACGGGAAACACCATATATTTT,CASSWDRTGNTIYF
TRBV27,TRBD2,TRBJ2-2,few,TGTGCCAGCAGTTTAAGGACTAGCGGCGGCACCGGGGAGCTGTTTTTT,CASSLRTSGGTGELFF
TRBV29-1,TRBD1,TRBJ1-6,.,TGCAGCGTTAGTGACAGGGGTGGGAATTCACCCCTCCACTTT,CSVSDRGGNSPLHF
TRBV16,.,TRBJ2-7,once,TGTGCCAGCAGCCCCCTAGGACAGATTTCCTACGAGCAGTACTTC,CASSPLGQISYEQYF
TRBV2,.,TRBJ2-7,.,TGTGCCAGCCAGCGGAGGTACGAGCAGTACTTC,CASQRRYEQYF
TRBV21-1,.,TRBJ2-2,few,TGTGCCAGCAGCAAAGCGCTCAGCGGGGCGAACACCGGGGAGCTGTTTTTT,CASSKALSGANTGELFF
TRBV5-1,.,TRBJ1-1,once,TGCGCCAGCAGTCCCTATGCAGGCCTGAACACTGAAGCTTTCTTT,CASSPYAGLNTEAFF
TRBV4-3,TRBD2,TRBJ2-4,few,TGCGCCAGCAGCCAAACCCCCCGGGGAGGGAGCAAAAACATTCAGTACTTC,CASSQTPRGGSKNIQYF
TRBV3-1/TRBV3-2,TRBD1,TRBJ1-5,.,TGTGCCAGCAGCAAAGGGATGGGACAGCTAGGGAATCAGCCCCAGCATTTT,CASSKGMGQLGNQPQHF
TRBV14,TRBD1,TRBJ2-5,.,TGTGCCAGCAGCCACTCCGGGACAGGGGGGAAGACCCAGTACTTC,CASSHSGTGGKTQYF
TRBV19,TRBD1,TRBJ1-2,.,TGTGCCAGTAGTCTAACCGGACAGGGCTATTACCATGGCTACACCTTC,CASSLTGQGYYHGYTF
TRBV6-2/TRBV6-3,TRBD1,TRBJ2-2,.,TGTGCCAGCAGTTACAAGGGTCAGGGGGCCTACACCGGGGAGCTGTTTTTT,CASSYKGQGAYTGELFF
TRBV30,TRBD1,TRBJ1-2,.,TGTGCCTGGAGTGGCGACAGGGTGGACGATGGCTACACCTTC,CAWSGDRVDDGYTF
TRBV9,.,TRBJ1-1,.,TGTGCCAGCACCCCTGACAGGATGAACACTGAAGCTTTCTTT,CASTPDRMNTEAFF
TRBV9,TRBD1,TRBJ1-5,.,TGTGCCAGCAGCGTACGCACCAGGGACAGTATGGGCAATCAGCCCCAGCATTTT,CASSVRTRDSMGNQPQHF
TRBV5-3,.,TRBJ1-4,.,TGTGCCAGAAGCTTCTATCAGGGGCAAAAACTGTTTTTT,CARSFYQGQKLFF
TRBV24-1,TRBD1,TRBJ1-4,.,TGTGCCACCAGTGGCGGAAACAGGGGAGGTTTTGAAAAACTGTTTTTT,CATSGGNRGGFEKLFF
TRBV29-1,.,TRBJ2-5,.,TGCAGCGCCAAACCCACGGGGTACGGAGAGACCCAGTACTTC,CSAKPTGYGETQYF
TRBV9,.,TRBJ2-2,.,TGTGCCAGCAGCGTAGCGGACTTTGAGTATCCCGGGGAGCTGTTTTTT,CASSVADFEYPGELFF
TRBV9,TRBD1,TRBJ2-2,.,TGTGCCAGCAGGGCTAACAGGGGCAGCGCGAACACCGGGGAGCTGTTTTTT,CASRANRGSANTGELFF
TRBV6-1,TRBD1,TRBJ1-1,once,TGTGCCAGCAGTGAAGGGACAGGGAGCCCTGAAGCTTTCTTT,CASSEGTGSPEAFF
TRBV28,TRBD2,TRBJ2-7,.,TGTGCCAGCAGATGGGGGGGGTTGATGGAGCAGTACTTC,CASRWGGLMEQYF
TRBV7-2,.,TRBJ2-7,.,TGTGCCAGCAGCTTACGACCAGGGGTGTTGGATGAGCAGTACTTC,CASSLRPGVLDEQYF
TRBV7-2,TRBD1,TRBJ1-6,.,TGTGCCAGCAGCTTAATGGGGACAGGGATCGGTTCACCCCTCCACTTT,CASSLMGTGIGSPLHF
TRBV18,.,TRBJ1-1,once,TGTGCCAGCTCACCCGCAGGGGTGAACACTGAAGCTTTCTTT,CASSPAGVNTEAFF
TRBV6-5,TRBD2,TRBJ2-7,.,TGTGCCAGCAGTAACCAACCTAGCGGGAGCTACGAGCAGTACTTC,CASSNQPSGSYEQYF
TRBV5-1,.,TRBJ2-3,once,TGCGCCAGCACCCCTGGCGGGACGAGCACAGATACGCAGTATTTT,CASTPGGTSTDTQYF
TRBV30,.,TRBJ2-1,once,TGTGCCTGGAGGATGGACAGCTACAATGAGCAGTTCTTC,CAWRMDSYNEQFF
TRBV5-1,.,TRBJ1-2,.,TGCGCCAGCAGTCTCCAGAAAGATGGCTACACCTTC,CASSLQKDGYTF
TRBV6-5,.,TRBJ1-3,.,TGTGCCACGAAACGGGGGGCGTCCGGAAACACCATATATTTT,CATKRGASGNTIYF
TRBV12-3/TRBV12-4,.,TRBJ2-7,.,TGTGCCAGCAGTTTGGGGGGTACCTACGAGCAGTACTTC,CASSLGGTYEQYF